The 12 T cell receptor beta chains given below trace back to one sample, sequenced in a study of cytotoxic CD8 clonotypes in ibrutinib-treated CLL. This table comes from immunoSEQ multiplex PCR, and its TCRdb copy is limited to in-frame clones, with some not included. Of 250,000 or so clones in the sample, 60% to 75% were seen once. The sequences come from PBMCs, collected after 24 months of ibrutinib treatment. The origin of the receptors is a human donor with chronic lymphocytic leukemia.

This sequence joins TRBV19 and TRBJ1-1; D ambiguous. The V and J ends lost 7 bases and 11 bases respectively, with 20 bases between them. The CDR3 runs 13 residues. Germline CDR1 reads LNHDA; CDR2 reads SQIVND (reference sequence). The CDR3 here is CASTFDYRGDAFF. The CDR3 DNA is TGTGCCAGTACCTTCGACTATCGGGGTGATGCTTTCTTT.

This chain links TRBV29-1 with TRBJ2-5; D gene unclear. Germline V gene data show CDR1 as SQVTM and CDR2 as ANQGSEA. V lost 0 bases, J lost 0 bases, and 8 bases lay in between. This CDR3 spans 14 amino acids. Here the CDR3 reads CSVEESANQETQYF. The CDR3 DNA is TGCAGCGTTGAAGAATCGGCCAACCAAGAGACCCAGTACTTC.

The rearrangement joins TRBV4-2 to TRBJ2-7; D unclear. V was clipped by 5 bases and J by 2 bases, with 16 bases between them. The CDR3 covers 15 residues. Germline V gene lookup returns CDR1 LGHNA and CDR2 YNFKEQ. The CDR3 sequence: CASSSTLTITYEQYF. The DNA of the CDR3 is TGTGCCAGCAGCTCCACCCTCACCATAACCTACGAGCAGTACTTC.

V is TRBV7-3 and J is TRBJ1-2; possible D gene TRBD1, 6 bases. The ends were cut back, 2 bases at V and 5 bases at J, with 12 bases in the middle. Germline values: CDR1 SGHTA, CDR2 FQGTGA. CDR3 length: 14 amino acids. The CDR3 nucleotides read TGTGCCAGCAGCTTATCCGGGACAAATTATGGCTACACCTTC. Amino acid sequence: CASSLSGTNYGYTF.

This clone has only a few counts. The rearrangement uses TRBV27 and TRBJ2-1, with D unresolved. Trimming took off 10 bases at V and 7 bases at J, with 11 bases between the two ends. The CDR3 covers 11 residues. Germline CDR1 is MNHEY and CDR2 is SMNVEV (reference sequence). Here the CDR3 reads CATSLRNEQFF. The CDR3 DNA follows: TGTGCCACTTCACTCCGGAATGAGCAGTTCTTC.

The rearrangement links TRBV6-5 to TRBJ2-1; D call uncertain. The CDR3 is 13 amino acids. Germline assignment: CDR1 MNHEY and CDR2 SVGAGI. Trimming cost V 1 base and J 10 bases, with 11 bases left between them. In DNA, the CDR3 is TGTGCCAGCAGTTACTTGGATAGTCCCGAGCAGTTCTTC. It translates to CASSYLDSPEQFF.

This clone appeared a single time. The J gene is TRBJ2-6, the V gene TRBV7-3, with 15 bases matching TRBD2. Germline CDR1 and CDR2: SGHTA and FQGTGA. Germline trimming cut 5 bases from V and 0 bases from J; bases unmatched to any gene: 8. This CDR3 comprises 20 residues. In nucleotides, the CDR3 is TGTGCCAGCAGCAGGGGACTAGCGGGAGGAGACTTCTCTGGGGCCAACGTCCTGACTTTC. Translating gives CASSRGLAGGDFSGANVLTF.

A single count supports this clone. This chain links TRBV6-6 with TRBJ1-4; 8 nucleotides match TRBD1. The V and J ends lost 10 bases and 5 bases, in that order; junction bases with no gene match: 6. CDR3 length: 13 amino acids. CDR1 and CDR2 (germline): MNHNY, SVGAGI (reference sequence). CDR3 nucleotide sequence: TGTGCCACGGAAAGGGACAGGAATGAAAAACTGTTTTTT. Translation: CATERDRNEKLFF.

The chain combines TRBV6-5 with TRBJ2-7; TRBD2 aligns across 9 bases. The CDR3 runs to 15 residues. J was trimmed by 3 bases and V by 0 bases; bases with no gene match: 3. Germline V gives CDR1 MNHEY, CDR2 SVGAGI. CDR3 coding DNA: TGTGCCAGCAGTTACTCCGCACTAGCGGGCTACGAGCAGTACTTC. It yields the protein CASSYSALAGYEQYF.

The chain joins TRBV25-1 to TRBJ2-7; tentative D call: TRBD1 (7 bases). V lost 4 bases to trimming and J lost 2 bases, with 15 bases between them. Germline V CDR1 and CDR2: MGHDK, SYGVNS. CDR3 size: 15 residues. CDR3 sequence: CASSGVGGQAYEQYF. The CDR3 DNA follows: TGTGCCAGCAGTGGAGTGGGAGGACAGGCCTACGAGCAGTACTTC.

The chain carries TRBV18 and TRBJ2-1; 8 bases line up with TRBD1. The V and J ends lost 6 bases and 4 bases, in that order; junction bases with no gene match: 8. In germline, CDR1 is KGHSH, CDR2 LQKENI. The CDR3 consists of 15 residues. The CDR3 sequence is CASSLDRVPYNEQFF. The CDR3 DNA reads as TGTGCCAGCTCCCTGGACAGGGTCCCATACAATGAGCAGTTCTTC. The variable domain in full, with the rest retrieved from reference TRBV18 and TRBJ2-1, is NAGVMQNPRHLVRRRGQEARLRCSPMKGHSHVYWYRQLPEEGLKFMVYLQKENIIDESGMPKERFSAEFPKEGPSILRIQQVVRGDSAAYFCASSLDRVPYNEQFFGPGTRLTVL.

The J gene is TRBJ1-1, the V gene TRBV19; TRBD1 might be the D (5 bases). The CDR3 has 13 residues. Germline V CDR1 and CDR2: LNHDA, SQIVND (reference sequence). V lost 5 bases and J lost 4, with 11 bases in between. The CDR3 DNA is TGTGCCAGTAGTTGGGGGGTGAGCACTGAAGCTTTCTTT. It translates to CASSWGVSTEAFF.